Listed below are T cell receptor beta chains from one sample, sequenced in a study of T cells in localized non-small cell lung cancer. Measured with immunoSEQ multiplex PCR; TCRdb has only the in-frame clones, and not every one. Of roughly 72,000 clones listed, around 85% are singletons. This sample comprised peripheral blood, obtained before any cancer treatment. Source of these receptors: a male donor at least 60 years old with stage III squamous cell lung carcinoma. The CDR3 runs from the conserved cysteine through the conserved F or W. D genes are given only for firm matches. The size entry is marked missing in some rows and otherwise reads once, few, many or a size class.

v_call	j_call	clone_size	d_call	cdr3_aa	cdr3_nt
TRBV10-3	TRBJ2-1	NA	NA	CAISESKPESYNEQFF	TGTGCCATCAGTGAGTCGAAACCGGAATCCTACAATGAGCAGTTCTTC
TRBV9	TRBJ2-5	NA	NA	CASSVGVGAGQETQYF	TGTGCCAGCAGCGTAGGCGTTGGGGCAGGTCAAGAGACCCAGTACTTC
TRBV18	TRBJ1-2	NA	NA	CASSPGDGYTF	TGTGCCAGCTCACCAGGGGATGGCTACACCTTC
TRBV6-1	TRBJ1-5	NA	NA	CASTLGPSPQHF	TGTGCCAGCACTCTCGGCCCGTCTCCCCAGCATTTT
TRBV6-5	TRBJ2-5	NA	TRBD2	CASSYSGGGGETQYF	TGTGCCAGCAGTTACTCCGGCGGGGGGGGAGAGACCCAGTACTTC
TRBV5-8	TRBJ2-7	once	NA	CASSWKEGFNEQYF	TGTGCCAGCAGCTGGAAGGAGGGCTTCAACGAGCAGTACTTC
TRBV5-5	TRBJ2-1	NA	NA	CASSLSQYNEQFF	TGTGCCAGCAGCTTGAGTCAGTACAATGAGCAGTTCTTC
TRBV4-3	TRBJ2-2	NA	NA	CASSPSWQGSGELFF	TGCGCCAGCAGCCCTAGCTGGCAGGGGTCCGGGGAGCTGTTTTTT
TRBV11-2	TRBJ1-1	NA	NA	CASTPGFQGTEAFF	TGTGCCAGCACCCCGGGGTTCCAAGGCACTGAAGCTTTCTTT
TRBV19	TRBJ1-5	NA	TRBD1	CASSTDRGGQPQHF	TGTGCCAGTAGCACAGACAGGGGAGGTCAGCCCCAGCATTTT
TRBV10-2	TRBJ1-5	NA	TRBD1	CASSADRDQPQHF	TGCGCCAGCAGTGCTGACAGGGATCAGCCCCAGCATTTT
TRBV5-6	TRBJ1-2	once	NA	CASSFRGGYGYTF	TGTGCCAGCAGCTTCAGGGGAGGGTATGGCTACACCTTC
TRBV28	TRBJ2-2	few	NA	CASSLADLIETGELFF	TGTGCCAGCAGTTTAGCGGACTTGATTGAAACCGGGGAGCTGTTTTTT
TRBV28	TRBJ2-3	NA	TRBD2	CASSLPSGGIDTQYF	TGTGCCAGCAGTTTACCTAGCGGGGGGATAGATACGCAGTATTTT
TRBV11-2	TRBJ2-7	NA	NA	CASSSDVNEQYF	TGTGCCAGCAGCTCTGACGTCAACGAGCAGTACTTC
TRBV18	TRBJ2-5	once	NA	CASSPPGLPQETQYF	TGTGCCAGCTCACCGCCGGGACTCCCCCAGGAGACCCAGTACTTC
TRBV30	TRBJ1-2	NA	NA	CAWSALRADYTF	TGTGCCTGGAGTGCACTAAGGGCCGACTACACCTTC
TRBV6-4	TRBJ2-3	NA	TRBD2	CASSDSTSGGSTQYF	TGTGCCAGCAGTGACTCGACTAGCGGAGGTAGCACGCAGTATTTT
TRBV7-2	TRBJ2-3	NA	NA	CASSLGISRGDTQYF	TGTGCCAGCAGCTTAGGGATTTCCAGAGGGGATACGCAGTATTTT
TRBV7-2	TRBJ1-5	NA	NA	CASSRTSRSNQPQHF	TGTGCCAGCAGCCGGACCAGCAGGAGCAATCAGCCCCAGCATTTT
TRBV7-9	TRBJ2-3	NA	TRBD2	CASSPRGGGGTDTQYF	TGTGCCAGCAGCCCCCGCGGTGGGGGGGGCACAGATACGCAGTATTTT
TRBV7-9	TRBJ2-3	NA	NA	CASSPSADTQYF	TGTGCCAGCAGCCCTTCGGCCGATACGCAGTATTTT
TRBV30	TRBJ2-1	NA	TRBD1	CAWISRGRENEQFF	TGTGCCTGGATTAGCAGGGGGCGAGAAAATGAGCAGTTCTTC
TRBV6-6	TRBJ1-1	NA	TRBD1	CASSRWTGKMNTEAFF	TGTGCCAGCAGCCGCTGGACAGGGAAAATGAACACTGAAGCTTTCTTT
TRBV7-2	TRBJ2-5	few	NA	CASSWGRGGQETQYF	TGTGCCAGCAGCTGGGGGAGGGGGGGACAGGAGACCCAGTACTTC
TRBV30	TRBJ2-3	NA	NA	CAWRPSPGPDTQYF	TGTGCCTGGAGACCGTCGCCCGGACCAGATACGCAGTATTTT
TRBV4-1	TRBJ1-5	NA	TRBD1	CASSQGDRGQNSNQPQHF	TGCGCCAGCAGCCAAGGGGACAGGGGGCAGAATAGCAATCAGCCCCAGCATTTT
TRBV25-1	TRBJ1-2	NA	NA	CASSGAGAGGGYTF	TGTGCCAGCAGCGGGGCAGGGGCGGGAGGCGGCTACACCTTC
TRBV5-6	TRBJ1-2	NA	TRBD1	CASSPDRDRVSYGYTF	TGTGCCAGCAGCCCCGACCGGGACAGGGTTTCCTATGGCTACACCTTC
TRBV5-1	TRBJ1-2	NA	NA	CASSLEGPHYGYTF	TGCGCCAGCAGCTTAGAGGGACCCCACTATGGCTACACCTTC
TRBV5-1	TRBJ2-5	NA	NA	CASRTELLNQETQYF	TGCGCCAGCAGGACAGAACTCTTAAATCAAGAGACCCAGTACTTC
TRBV7-9	TRBJ2-7	NA	NA	CASSAGRPPYEQYF	TGTGCCAGCAGCGCGGGACGGCCCCCCTACGAGCAGTACTTC
TRBV27	TRBJ1-1	NA	NA	CASSLLGAFNTEAFF	TGTGCCAGCAGTTTATTAGGGGCTTTTAACACTGAAGCTTTCTTT
TRBV6-1	TRBJ2-2	NA	NA	CASSEARANTGELFF	TGTGCCAGCAGTGAAGCGAGAGCTAACACCGGGGAGCTGTTTTTT
TRBV28	TRBJ2-5	NA	NA	CASSPRSPETQYF	TGTGCCAGCAGCCCCCGGAGTCCAGAGACCCAGTACTTC
TRBV18	TRBJ1-1	NA	TRBD1	CASSPRTGTNTEAFF	TGTGCCAGCTCACCGAGGACAGGGACAAACACTGAAGCTTTCTTT
TRBV19	TRBJ2-5	NA	TRBD2	CASSQSGGAESETQYF	TGTGCCAGTAGCCAAAGCGGGGGGGCAGAATCGGAGACCCAGTACTTC
TRBV21-1	TRBJ2-7	NA	NA	CASLPGTGSSGSSYEQYF	TGTGCCAGTCTTCCCGGGACAGGGTCAAGCGGGAGCTCCTACGAGCAGTACTTC
TRBV2	TRBJ2-2	NA	NA	CASSESGKNTGELFF	TGTGCCAGCAGTGAATCAGGGAAGAACACCGGGGAGCTGTTTTTT
TRBV10-3	TRBJ1-6	NA	NA	CATRRESSYNSPLHF	TGTGCCACTCGGCGGGAAAGCTCCTATAATTCACCCCTCCACTTT